Sequencing of this T cell receptor beta chain was carried out in a study of shared clonotypes between healthy human individuals. Overall study results and limits: Limitation of the genetic and exposure-history diversity represented came from the few donors.

A word on this clone: Its matching antigen is unknown.

This CDR3 has 14 amino acids. Trimming took off 0 bases at V and 4 bases at J, with 7 bases between the two ends. CDR1 is SGHNT and CDR2 is YYREEE in the germline V gene (reference sequence). The method was immunoSEQ multiplex PCR; TCRdb's version includes in-frame clones alone and lacks a portion of them. The table includes about 1.1 million clones, 60% to 85% detected once. The TCR originated in a man in his late teens or twenties in good health. Some clones in this sample may be carry-over from other donors' samples. Sequencing was performed on memory CD4+ T cells from PBMCs. Described subset: CD45RA-negative fraction. The rearrangement joins TRBV5-4 to TRBJ2-2; no definite D call. The DNA for the CDR3 is TGTGCCAGCAGCTTGGACATCTCCACCGGGGAGCTGTTTTTT. Translating gives CASSLDISTGELFF.